This T cell receptor (beta chain) comes out of a study of T-cell reconstitution after alpha-beta-depleted transplantation in children (dated by TCRdb to about 2016). General notes on the study: T-cell immune reconstitution after TCRalphabeta/CD19-depleted allogeneic hematopoietic cell transplantation in children was quantitatively tracked in the study by means of TCR repertoire profiling.

The library was generated by PCR. TCRdb names Illumina HiSeq 2500 as the instrument used. TCR library preparation used molecular barcoding, with unique molecular identifiers applied to normalize quantification of the TCRbeta repertoire. Through fastp at Q25 and MiXCR, TCRdb rebuilt clones from the public reads, retaining in-frame beta chains. Every distinct CDR3 protein forms one entry, paired with its most common genes and DNA. The sample table lists 97,000 or so distinct CDR3 sequences, around 7.8% of them with a count of one. Approximately 16% of the sample comes from the top ten. This clonotype appeared a few times. Its antigen has not been determined. The input lacks base qualities; no much larger clone sits a single base away. Study-wide conclusions, independent of this receptor: In some patients, the high TCRbeta diversity seen at day 60 was put down to recipient T cells and intrathymic progenitors that had survived conditioning. Over the following months the frequencies of hyperexpanded clones went down, and after one year T-cell counts and TCRbeta diversity were mostly credited to newly produced T cells. Apparently early alphabetaT-cell count recovery about two months after transplant reportedly relied on only several hundred rapidly expanded clones derived from non-depleted graft cells.

Interpreted using the paper, the treatment or condition label stands for: allogeneic hematopoietic cell transplantation with graft depleted of TCRalphabeta T cells and CD19 B cells. Transplant recipients were children who received TCRalphabeta/CD19-depleted allogeneic hematopoietic cell grafts. The V end loses 0 bases and the J end loses 1 base, and a stretch of 9 bases separates them. From the germline V gene, CDR1 is SGHAT and CDR2 is FQNNGV. From its cysteine to its phenylalanine, the CDR3 spans 15 amino acids. Solely the CDR3 DNA is kept, with 45 bases framed from the first base. This sequence uses TRBV11-2 and TRBJ1-1; the D gene cannot be resolved reliably. The TCR originated in a boy younger than 10 with acute lymphoblastic leukemia, due to receive a stem cell transplant. The sample consisted of PBMCs, taken before TCRalphabeta/CD19-depleted stem cell transplant. The DNA sequence is TGTGCCAGCAGCTTAGACCGACTTCGGAACACTGAAGCTTTCTTT. Its protein is CASSLDRLRNTEAFF.